The clone carrying this T cell receptor (beta chain) came up many times. Its antigen is still unknown. The data were obtained in a study of T cell repertoires in cytomegalovirus infection. As for the study in general: Both a matching HLA type and CMV infection were indicated by public TCR beta signatures.

Study results and limitations: Summed public TCR beta family frequency identified CMV carriers bearing the relevant HLA. There were HLA-C-restricted CMV-specific TCR beta clonotypes dominating the ex vivo response.

TCRdb independently ran MiXCR on the reads; one entry per CDR3 protein. The top ten clones hold less than 3% of a sample with hundreds of thousands of distinct CDR3 sequences, 8% to 10% of them seen once. CDR1 and CDR2 from the germline V gene are SGHTA and FQGNSA. Trimming stripped 5 bases from V and 6 bases from J, with 13 bases between. CDR3 length: 13 amino acids. The source is a human donor in good health (CMV status not recorded). Some clones in this sample may be carry-over from other donors' samples. The sample taken for sequencing was PBMCs. The chain is built from TRBV7-2 and TRBJ1-2, with D uncertain. CDR3 DNA sequence: TGTGCCAGCAGCCCGGCGTTATATGATGGCTACACCTTC. It specifies CASSPALYDGYTF. Supplemented by reference TRBV7-2 and TRBJ1-2, the full variable domain reads GAGVSQSPSNKVTEKGKDVELRCDPISGHTALYWYRQSLGQGLEFLIYFQGNSAPDKSGLPSDRFSAERTGGSVSTLTIQRTQQEDSAVYLCASSPALYDGYTFGSGTRLTVV.